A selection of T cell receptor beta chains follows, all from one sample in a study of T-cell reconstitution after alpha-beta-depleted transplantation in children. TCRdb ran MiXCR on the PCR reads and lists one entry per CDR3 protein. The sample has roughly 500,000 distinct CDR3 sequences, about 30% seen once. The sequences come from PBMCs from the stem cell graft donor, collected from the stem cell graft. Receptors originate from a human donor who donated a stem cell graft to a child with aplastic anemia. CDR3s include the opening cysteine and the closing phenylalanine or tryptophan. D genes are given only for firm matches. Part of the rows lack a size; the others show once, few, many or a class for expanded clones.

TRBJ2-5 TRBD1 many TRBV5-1 TGTGCCAGCAGCTTAGGACAGGCGCAAGAGACCCAGTACTTC CASSLGQAQETQYF
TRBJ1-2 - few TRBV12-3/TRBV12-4 TGTGCCAGCAGTTTAAGGGGGGGAGTAAGCTATGGCTACACCTTC CASSLRGGVSYGYTF
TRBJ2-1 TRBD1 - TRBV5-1 TGCGCCAGCAGCTTCCGGGACAGGGGTTACAATGAGCAGTTCTTC CASSFRDRGYNEQFF
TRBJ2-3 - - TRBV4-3 TGCGCCAGCAGCCAAGATCCCGGCTCCTTTGGGCTTATTGGGGCAGATACGCAGTATTTT CASSQDPGSFGLIGADTQYF
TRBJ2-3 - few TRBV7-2 TGTGCCAGCAGCATAGCGGTCGGGGGTAGTAGCACAGATACGCAGTATTTT CASSIAVGGSSTDTQYF
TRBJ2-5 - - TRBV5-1 TGCGCCAGCAGCTCCCCAGTTGACAGGAAGACCCAGTACTTC CASSSPVDRKTQYF
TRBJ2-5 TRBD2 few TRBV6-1 TGTGCCAGCAGTCAAGCGGGAGGGAGGCAAGAGACCCAGTACTTC CASSQAGGRQETQYF
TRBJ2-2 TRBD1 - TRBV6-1 TGTGCCAGCGCGGGACAGGGGAACACCGGGGAGCTGTTTTTT CASAGQGNTGELFF
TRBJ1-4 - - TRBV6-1 TGTGCCAGCAGCCGCGGGGATGCGAATGAAAAACTGTTTTTT CASSRGDANEKLFF
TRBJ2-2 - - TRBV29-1 TGCAGCGTGGGGGGGCCAGGGCACACCGGGGAGCTGTTTTTT CSVGGPGHTGELFF
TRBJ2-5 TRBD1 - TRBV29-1 TGCAGCGTTGAATTTATATTCGGGACAGGGAGGGAGACCCAGTACTTC CSVEFIFGTGRETQYF
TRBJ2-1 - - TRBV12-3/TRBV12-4 TGTGCCAGCAGTGCAGTAGCGAGGGACAATGAGCAGTTCTTC CASSAVARDNEQFF
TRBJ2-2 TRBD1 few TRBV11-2 TGTGCCAGCAGCTCCAGACAGGGGGTTGATACCGGGGAGCTGTTTTTT CASSSRQGVDTGELFF
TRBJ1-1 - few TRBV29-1 TGCAGCGTTGCCGGCAGGGGTAATGAAGCTTTCTTT CSVAGRGNEAFF
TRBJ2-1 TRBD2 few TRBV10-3 TGTGCCATCAGTGCTACTAGCGGGAGGGCCGGAAGTGAGCAGTTCTTC CAISATSGRAGSEQFF
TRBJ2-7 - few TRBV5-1 TGCGCCAGCAGCTTTGGGCGGATAGCCTACGAGCAGTACTTC CASSFGRIAYEQYF
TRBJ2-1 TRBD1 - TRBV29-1 TGCAGCGTTGAAGATGGGAAGGGACAGGGGTATGAGCAGTTCTTC CSVEDGKGQGYEQFF
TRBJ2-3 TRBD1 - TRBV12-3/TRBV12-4 TGTGCCAGCAGGAGGACAGGGGGCATCCCAGATACGCAGTATTTT CASRRTGGIPDTQYF
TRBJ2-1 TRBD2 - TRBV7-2 TGTGCCAGCACACGGGACTACTCCTACAATGAGCAGTTCTTC CASTRDYSYNEQFF
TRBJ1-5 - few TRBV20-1 TGCAGTGCAAACTCAGGCTGGGCGGGCAATCAGCCCCAGCATTTT CSANSGWAGNQPQHF
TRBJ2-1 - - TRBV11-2 TGTGCCAGCAGCTTGGATGGGTCCAGCTCCTACAATGAGCAGTTCTTC CASSLDGSSSYNEQFF
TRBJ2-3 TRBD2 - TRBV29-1 TGCAGCGTTGATGGGGCTAGCGGAACCGAAATTATCACAGATACGCAGTATTTT CSVDGASGTEIITDTQYF
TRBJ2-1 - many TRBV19 TGTGCCAGTAGTATCGGACTGGCTTTGGGTGAGCAGTTCTTC CASSIGLALGEQFF
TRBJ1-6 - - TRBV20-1 TGCAGTGCTGCTGGACGGCGCCCTTCACCCCTCCACTTT CSAAGRRPSPLHF
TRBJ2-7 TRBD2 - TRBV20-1 TGCAGTGCTGGGGCTCTAGCGGGAGGTCGGGAGTACGAGCAGTACTTC CSAGALAGGREYEQYF
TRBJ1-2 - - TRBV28 TGTGCCAGCAGTTTCAAGTATGGCTACACCTTC CASSFKYGYTF
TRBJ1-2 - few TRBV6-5 TGTGCCAGCAGTTATTCATCTAACTATGGCTACACCTTC CASSYSSNYGYTF
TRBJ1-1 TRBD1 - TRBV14 TGTGCCAGCAGCCGACAGGGATTCACTGAAGCTTTCTTT CASSRQGFTEAFF
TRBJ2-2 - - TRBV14 TGTGCCAGCAGCCAAGCTGGGGGTCCCCGGGAGCTGTTTTTT CASSQAGGPRELFF
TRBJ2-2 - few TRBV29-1 TGCAGCGTCGACTCATGGGGACCCGCGAACACCGGGGAGCTGTTTTTT CSVDSWGPANTGELFF
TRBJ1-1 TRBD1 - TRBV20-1 TGCAGTGCTAGAACCACAGGGGGCACTGAAGCTTTCTTT CSARTTGGTEAFF
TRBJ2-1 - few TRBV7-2 TGTGCCAGCAGCCGCGATTATTCTGAGCAGTTCTTC CASSRDYSEQFF
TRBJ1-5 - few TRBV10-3 TGTGCCATCAGTCAGGATCAGCCCCAGCATTTT CAISQDQPQHF
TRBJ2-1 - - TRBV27 TGTGCCAGCAGTCAAACGACTCGAGCAGGAGCCAATGAGCAGTTCTTC CASSQTTRAGANEQFF
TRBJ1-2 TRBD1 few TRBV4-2 TGTGCCAGCAGCCAAGTGGGACAGAACTATGGCTACACCTTC CASSQVGQNYGYTF
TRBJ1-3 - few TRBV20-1 TGCAGTGCTCACGACAGGAGCTCTGGAAACACCATATATTTT CSAHDRSSGNTIYF
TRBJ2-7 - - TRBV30 TGTGCCTGGGGGTCGGGGGAGCAGTACTTC CAWGSGEQYF
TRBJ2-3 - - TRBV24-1 TGTGCCACCAGTGACCCGGGGCGGTCCGCGGCTACGCAGTATTTT CATSDPGRSAATQYF
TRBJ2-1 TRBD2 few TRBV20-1 TGCAGTGCGTGGACTAGCGGGAGATCGAATGAGCAGTTCTTC CSAWTSGRSNEQFF
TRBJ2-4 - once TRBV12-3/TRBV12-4 TGTGCCAGCAGTCCCAGCAGGGAGAATAAAAACATTCAGTACTTC CASSPSRENKNIQYF
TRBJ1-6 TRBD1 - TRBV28 TGTGCCAGCAGTCCCGGGACAGGGCTTTCACCCCTCCACTTT CASSPGTGLSPLHF
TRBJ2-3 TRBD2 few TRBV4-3 TGCGCCAGCAGCCAAGGACTAGCGGGAGGGCTCGTTGCAGATACGCAGTATTTT CASSQGLAGGLVADTQYF
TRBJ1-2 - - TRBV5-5 TGTGCCAGCAGCTGGACGGACAGCCCCTATGGCTACACCTTC CASSWTDSPYGYTF
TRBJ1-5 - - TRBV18 TGTGCCAGCTCCCGACCTGTCGGTAGCAATCAGCCCCAGCATTTT CASSRPVGSNQPQHF
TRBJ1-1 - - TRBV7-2 TGTGCCAGCAGCTTACGGCAGGGCCTCACTGAAGCTTTCTTT CASSLRQGLTEAFF
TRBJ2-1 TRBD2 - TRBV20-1 TGCAGTGCCCGAAGGGGCTTAGCGGGGCAGTTCTTC CSARRGLAGQFF
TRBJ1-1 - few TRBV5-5 TGTGCCAGCAGCGCGGCGGGACCGGCAATGAACACTGAAGCTTTCTTT CASSAAGPAMNTEAFF
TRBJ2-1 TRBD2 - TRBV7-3 TGTGCCAGCAGCTTAATTGGGGGGGCTAGCGGGAGACGTGAGCAGTTCTTC CASSLIGGASGRREQFF
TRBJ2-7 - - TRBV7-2 TGTGCCAGCAGTCGTCCGGGACTTCCCTCCTACGAGCAGTACTTC CASSRPGLPSYEQYF
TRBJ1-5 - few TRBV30 TGTGCCTGGAGTGAGGGGCTCAGCAATCAGCCCCAGCATTTT CAWSEGLSNQPQHF